Detailed here is one T cell receptor beta chain. The antigen is undetermined. Method: immunoSEQ multiplex PCR; TCRdb's copy keeps in-frame clones and lacks some. Of roughly 130,000 clones detected, about nine tenths appear once; the ten largest clones hold 7.5% to 8%. These data are taken from a study of T cell responses to AZD1222 COVID-19 vaccine. Points from the study as a whole: The study found Spike-specific TCR breadth and depth rose after two AZD1222 doses. Unmutated variant regions are reportedly the target of nearly half of TCRs that are spike-specific.

V shed 0 bases and J 5 bases; nucleotides not matched to a gene: 9. The CDR3 runs 17 residues. In germline, CDR1 is MGHRA, CDR2 YSYEKL. The rearrangement uses TRBV4-1 and TRBJ2-3, with 9 bases lining up with TRBD2. The sample was peripheral blood, taken on day 0 of AZD1222 vaccination. The receptor was derived from an adult in good health. The CDR3 protein is CASSQETLLAGRDTQYF. The DNA of the CDR3 is TGCGCCAGCAGCCAAGAAACCTTACTAGCGGGTAGAGATACGCAGTATTTT.